This is a list of T cell receptor beta chains from one sample in a study of T cell repertoires in cytomegalovirus infection. Their specific antigens are unknown. Each CDR3 protein is one row after TCRdb ran MiXCR on the reads. In the table there are approximately 910,000 distinct CDR3 sequences, 30% to 40% of which are singletons. Here the sequenced sample was cultured CD8+ T cells from PBMCs, taken from culture after CMV antigen stimulation. These receptors were obtained from a human donor in good health (CMV status not recorded). Some clones in this sample may be carry-over from other donors' samples. Each CDR3 is given without its conserved first and last residue.

>TRBV29-1|TRBJ2-5
SVEDTGTGTQY
>TRBV7-8|TRBJ1-3
ASSLVGSGTIY
>TRBV7-9|TRBJ2-1
AILNLSYNEQF
>TRBV12-3/TRBV12-4|TRBJ2-7
ASSLENAITDEQY
>TRBV6-6|TRBJ2-1
ASSPGPGEF
>TRBV14|TRBJ1-1
ASSAKWNTEAF
>TRBV12-5|TRBJ2-2
ASGFSGGSNTGELF
>TRBV6-5|TRBJ1-5
ASSYGAGNQPQH
>TRBV10-3|TRBJ2-1
AIRLSRGNNEQF
>TRBV28|TRBJ2-1
ASSTGQGGYNEQF
>TRBV7-2|TRBJ1-2
ASSLLGTPRTNYGYT
>TRBV4-2|TRBJ2-7
ASSQDSPYEQY
>TRBV9|TRBJ2-1
ASSVAGDAGNEQF
>TRBV6-6|TRBJ1-2
ASSLTGTGDYGYT
>TRBV7-9|TRBJ2-7
ASSFRTWEQY
>TRBV4-2|TRBJ2-3
ASSQDGVIIQGDADTQY
>TRBV6-5|TRBJ1-1
ASSLPSGAEAF
>TRBV24-1|TRBJ2-5
ATSDSRTSVQETQY
>TRBV7-6|TRBJ1-5
ASSPWGSANQPQH
>TRBV6-5|TRBJ2-1
ASSYPDSNEQF
>TRBV19|TRBJ1-2
ASSTDRESYT
>TRBV7-8|TRBJ2-3
ASSLERTSVGDTQY
>TRBV7-9|TRBJ2-1
ASSSGQPEQF
>TRBV2|TRBJ2-1
ASTANNEQF
>TRBV27|TRBJ2-1
ASSPYPGQGPNNEQF
>TRBV7-9|TRBJ1-2
ASSHREGAFYGYT
>TRBV4-1|TRBJ2-3
ASSQVFTDTQY
>TRBV4-1|TRBJ2-1
ASSPHGDEQF
>TRBV7-6|TRBJ2-1
ASSLSIKSYNEQF
>TRBV7-2|TRBJ1-5
ASSLNRVSNQPQH